This TCR beta chain is drawn from a study of blood T cell repertoires in COVID-19. The table came from immunoSEQ multiplex PCR; TCRdb's copy has only in-frame clones and leaves some out. Among 52,000 or so clones listed, roughly nine tenths were seen once. V gave up 4 bases and J gave up 7 bases, with 7 bases separating them. The CDR3 totals 11 residues. The V gene's germline CDR1 is MDHEN and CDR2 SYDVKM. Sequenced: peripheral blood. The sequence derives from a human donor in a cohort sampled during active COVID-19. The chain recombines TRBV28 with TRBJ1-1, with D uncertain. The CDR3 region is CASSSHSEAFF. The CDR3 region has the DNA TGTGCCAGCAGTTCCCACAGTGAAGCTTTCTTT. Drawing the rest from reference TRBV28 and TRBJ1-1, the complete variable domain is DVKVTQSSRYLVKRTGEKVFLECVQDMDHENMFWYRQDPGLGLRLIYFSYDVKMKEKGDIPEGYSVSREKKERFSLILESASTNQTSMYLCASSSHSEAFFGQGTRLTVV.